This T cell receptor (beta chain) was found in a study of cytomegalovirus exposure and HLA in healthy donors. The primer mix had 60 Vbeta and 13 Jbeta primers. Profiling relied on immunoSEQ multiplex PCR, and the TCRdb table lists in-frame clones only, not all of them. The table includes about 160,000 clones, around 80% detected once. The CDR3 is 15 amino acids. CDR1 and CDR2 from the germline V gene are SGHNT and YYREEE (reference sequence). V lost 4 bases, J lost 5 bases, and 11 bases stayed unmatched. In its sample, this clone was seen a few times. The antigen is not known. Study-level points and caveats: Several V segments, TRBV6-2 and TRBV6-3 among them, could not be told apart and were dropped.

The chain carries TRBV5-4 and TRBJ1-2; 7 positions agree with TRBD1. Sequencing was done on a sample of PBMCs. This sequence originates from a boy between 2 and 10 years old in good health and CMV-seronegative. CDR3 amino acids: CASSQIDDRVYGYTF. The CDR3 nucleotides read TGTGCCAGCAGCCAGATAGACGACAGGGTTTATGGCTACACCTTC.